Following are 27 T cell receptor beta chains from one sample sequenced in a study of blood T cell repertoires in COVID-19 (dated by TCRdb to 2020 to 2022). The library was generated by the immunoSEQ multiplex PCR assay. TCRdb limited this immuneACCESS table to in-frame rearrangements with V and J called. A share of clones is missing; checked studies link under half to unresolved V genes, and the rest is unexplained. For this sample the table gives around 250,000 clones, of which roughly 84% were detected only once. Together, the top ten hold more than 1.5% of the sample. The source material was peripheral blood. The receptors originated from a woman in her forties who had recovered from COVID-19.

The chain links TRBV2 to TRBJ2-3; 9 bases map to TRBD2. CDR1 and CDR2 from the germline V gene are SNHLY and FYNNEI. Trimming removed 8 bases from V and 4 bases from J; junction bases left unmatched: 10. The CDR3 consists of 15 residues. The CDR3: CASRREWTSADTQYF. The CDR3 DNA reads TGTGCCAGCCGCCGGGAATGGACTAGCGCAGATACGCAGTATTTT.

CDR3 protein: CASSQRGRANEKLFF. In DNA form, the CDR3 reads TGTGCCAGCAGCCAGCGGGGACGGGCTAATGAAAAACTGTTTTTT. The chain joins TRBV16 to TRBJ1-4; the D gene is possibly TRBD1 (5 bases). The ends were cut back, 3 bases at V and 3 bases at J, with 11 bases in the middle. The CDR3 is made up of 15 amino acids. Germline loops: CDR1 KGHSY, CDR2 FQNENV.

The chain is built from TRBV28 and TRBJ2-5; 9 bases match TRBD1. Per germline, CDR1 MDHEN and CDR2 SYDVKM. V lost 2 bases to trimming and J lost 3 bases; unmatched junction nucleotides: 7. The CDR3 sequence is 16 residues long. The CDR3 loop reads CASSLPRDREKETQYF. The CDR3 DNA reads TGTGCCAGCAGTTTACCCAGGGACAGGGAGAAAGAGACCCAGTACTTC.

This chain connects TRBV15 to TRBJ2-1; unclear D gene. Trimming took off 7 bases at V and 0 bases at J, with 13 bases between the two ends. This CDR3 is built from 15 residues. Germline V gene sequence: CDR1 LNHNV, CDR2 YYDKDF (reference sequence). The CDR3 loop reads CATNPLKTSYNEQFF. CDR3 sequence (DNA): TGTGCCACCAATCCACTCAAAACCTCCTACAATGAGCAGTTCTTC.

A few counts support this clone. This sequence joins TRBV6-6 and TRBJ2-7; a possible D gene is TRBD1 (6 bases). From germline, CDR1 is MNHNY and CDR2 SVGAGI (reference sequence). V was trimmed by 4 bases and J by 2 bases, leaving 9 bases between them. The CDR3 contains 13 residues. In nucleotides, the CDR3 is TGTGCCAGCAGTTTACAGGGAACCTACGAGCAGTACTTC. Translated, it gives CASSLQGTYEQYF.

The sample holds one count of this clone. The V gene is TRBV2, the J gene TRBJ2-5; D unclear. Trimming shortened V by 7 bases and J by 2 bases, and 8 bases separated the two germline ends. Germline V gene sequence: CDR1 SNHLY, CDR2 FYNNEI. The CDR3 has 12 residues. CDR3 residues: CASTIRQETQYF. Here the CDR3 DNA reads TGTGCCAGCACGATCAGACAAGAGACCCAGTACTTC.

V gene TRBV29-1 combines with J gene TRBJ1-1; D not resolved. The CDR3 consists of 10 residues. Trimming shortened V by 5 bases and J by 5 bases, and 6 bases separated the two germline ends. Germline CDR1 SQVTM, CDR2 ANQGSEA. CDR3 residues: CSVSRTEAFF. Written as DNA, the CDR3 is TGCAGCGTTTCCCGTACTGAAGCTTTCTTT.

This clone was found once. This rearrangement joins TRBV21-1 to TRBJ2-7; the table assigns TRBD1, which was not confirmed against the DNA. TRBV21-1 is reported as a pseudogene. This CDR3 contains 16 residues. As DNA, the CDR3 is TGTGCCAGCAGCAAAGGAGGTCGCGGCAGGGCTTACGAGCAGTACTTC. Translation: CASSKGGRGRAYEQYF.

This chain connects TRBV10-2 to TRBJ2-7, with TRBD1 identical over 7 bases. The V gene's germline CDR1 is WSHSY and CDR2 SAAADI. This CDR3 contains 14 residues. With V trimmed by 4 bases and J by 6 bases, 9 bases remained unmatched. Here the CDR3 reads CASSGNRGKSEQYF. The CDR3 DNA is TGCGCCAGCAGTGGGAACAGGGGAAAGAGCGAGCAGTACTTC.

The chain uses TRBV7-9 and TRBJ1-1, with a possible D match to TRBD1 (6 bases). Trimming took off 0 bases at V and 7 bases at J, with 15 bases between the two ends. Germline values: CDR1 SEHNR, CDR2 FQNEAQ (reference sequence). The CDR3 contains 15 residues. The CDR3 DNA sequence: TGTGCCAGCAGCTTAGCGGGGGGGCAAACAGATGAAGCTTTCTTT. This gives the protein CASSLAGGQTDEAFF.

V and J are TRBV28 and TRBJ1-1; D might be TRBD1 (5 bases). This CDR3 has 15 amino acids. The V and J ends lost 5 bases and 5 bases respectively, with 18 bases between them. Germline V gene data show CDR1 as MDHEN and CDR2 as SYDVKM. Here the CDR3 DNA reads TGTGCCAGCAGTCCCGGGGGGGGGTCTCGGACTGAAGCTTTCTTT. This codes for CASSPGGGSRTEAFF.

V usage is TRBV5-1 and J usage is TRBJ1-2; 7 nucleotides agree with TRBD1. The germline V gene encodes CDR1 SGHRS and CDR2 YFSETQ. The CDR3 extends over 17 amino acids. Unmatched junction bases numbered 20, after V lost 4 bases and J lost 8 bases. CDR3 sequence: CASSQAVGRQGEWGYTF. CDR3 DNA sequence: TGCGCCAGCAGCCAGGCTGTTGGACGTCAGGGGGAATGGGGCTACACCTTC.

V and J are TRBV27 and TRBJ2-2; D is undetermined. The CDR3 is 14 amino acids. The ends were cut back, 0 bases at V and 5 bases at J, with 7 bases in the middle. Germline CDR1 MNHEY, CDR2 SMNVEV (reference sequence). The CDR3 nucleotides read TGTGCCAGCAGTTTATCCTTGAGTACCGGGGAGCTGTTTTTT. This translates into CASSLSLSTGELFF.

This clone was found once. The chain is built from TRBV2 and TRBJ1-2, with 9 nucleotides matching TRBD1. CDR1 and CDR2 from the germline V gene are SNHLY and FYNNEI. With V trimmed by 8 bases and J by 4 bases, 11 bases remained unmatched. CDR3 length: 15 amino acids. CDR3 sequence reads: CASRDNRGLVYGYTF. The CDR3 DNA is TGTGCCAGCCGAGACAACAGGGGGCTCGTCTATGGCTACACCTTC.

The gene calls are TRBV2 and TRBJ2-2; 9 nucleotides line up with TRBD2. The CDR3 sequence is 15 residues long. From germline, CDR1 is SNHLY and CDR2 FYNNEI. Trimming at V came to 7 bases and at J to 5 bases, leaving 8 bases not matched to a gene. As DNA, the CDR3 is TGTGCCAGCAACCCCCTAGCGGGGAGAACCGGGGAGCTGTTTTTT. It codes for CASNPLAGRTGELFF.

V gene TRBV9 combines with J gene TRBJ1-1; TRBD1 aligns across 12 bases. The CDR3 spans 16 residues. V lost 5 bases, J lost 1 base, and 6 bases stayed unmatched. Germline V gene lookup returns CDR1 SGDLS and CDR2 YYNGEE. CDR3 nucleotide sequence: TGTGCCAGCAGGGGGACAGGGGGCGGTTCGAACACTGAAGCTTTCTTT. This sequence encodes CASRGTGGGSNTEAFF. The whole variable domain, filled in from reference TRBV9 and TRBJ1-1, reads DSGVTQTPKHLITATGQRVTLRCSPRSGDLSVYWYQQSLDQGLQFLIQYYNGEERAKGNILERFSAQQFPDLHSELNLSSLELGDSALYFCASRGTGGGSNTEAFFGQGTRLTVV.

CDR3 nucleotides: TGCAGCGTGCAGGGGTACACTGAAGCTTTCTTT. Protein product: CSVQGYTEAFF. The rearrangement uses TRBV29-1 and TRBJ1-1; D is possibly TRBD1 (6 bases). The length of the CDR3 is 11 residues. From germline, CDR1 is SQVTM and CDR2 ANQGSEA. With 6 bases removed from V and 3 bases from J, the gap between germline ends came to 8 bases.

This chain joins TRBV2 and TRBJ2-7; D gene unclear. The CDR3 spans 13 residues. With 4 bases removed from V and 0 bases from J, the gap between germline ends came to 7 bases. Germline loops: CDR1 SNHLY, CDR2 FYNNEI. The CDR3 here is CASSGEVSYEQYF. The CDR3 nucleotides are TGTGCCAGCAGTGGCGAGGTCTCCTACGAGCAGTACTTC.

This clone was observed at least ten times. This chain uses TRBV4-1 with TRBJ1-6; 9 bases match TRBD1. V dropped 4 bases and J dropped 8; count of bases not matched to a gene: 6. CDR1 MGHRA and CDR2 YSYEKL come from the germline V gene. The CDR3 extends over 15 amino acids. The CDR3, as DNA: TGCGCCAGCAGCCCGTGGGGACAGGGTGATTCACCCCTCCACTTT. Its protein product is CASSPWGQGDSPLHF.

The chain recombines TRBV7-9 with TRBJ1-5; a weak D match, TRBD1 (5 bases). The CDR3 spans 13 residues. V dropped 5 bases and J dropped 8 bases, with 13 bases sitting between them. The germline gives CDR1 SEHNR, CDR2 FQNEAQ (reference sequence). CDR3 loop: CASSVEGVKPQHF. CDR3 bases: TGTGCCAGCAGCGTGGAAGGGGTCAAGCCCCAGCATTTT.

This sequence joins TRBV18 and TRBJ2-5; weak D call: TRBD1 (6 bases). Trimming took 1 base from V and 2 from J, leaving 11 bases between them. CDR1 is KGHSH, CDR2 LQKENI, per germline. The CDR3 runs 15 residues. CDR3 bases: TGTGCCAGCTCACCACAGAGGACAGTGCAAGAGACCCAGTACTTC. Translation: CASSPQRTVQETQYF.

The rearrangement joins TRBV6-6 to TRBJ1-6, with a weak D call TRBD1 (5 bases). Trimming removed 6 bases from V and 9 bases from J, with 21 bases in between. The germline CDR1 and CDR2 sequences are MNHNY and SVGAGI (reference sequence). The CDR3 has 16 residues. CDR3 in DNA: TGTGCCAGCAGACCCCACGGGGGGTCAGAGGGTTCACCCCTCCACTTT. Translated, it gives CASRPHGGSEGSPLHF.

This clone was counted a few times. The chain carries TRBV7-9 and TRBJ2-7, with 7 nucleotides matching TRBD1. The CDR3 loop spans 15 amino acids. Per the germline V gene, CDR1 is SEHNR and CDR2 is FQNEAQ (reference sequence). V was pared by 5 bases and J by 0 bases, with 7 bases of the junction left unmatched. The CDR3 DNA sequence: TGTGCCAGCAGCCGGGCGGACAGGAGCTCCTACGAGCAGTACTTC. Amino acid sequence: CASSRADRSSYEQYF.

The CDR3 DNA reads TGTGCCACCCAGGGGGAGGAGACCCAGTACTTC. Protein product: CATQGEETQYF. This chain joins TRBV7-8 and TRBJ2-5; 7 bases are a match to TRBD1. Germline values: CDR1 SGHVS, CDR2 FQNEAQ. The J segment lost 5 bases and the V segment lost 10 bases, leaving 4 bases of the junction unmatched. The CDR3 loop spans 11 amino acids.

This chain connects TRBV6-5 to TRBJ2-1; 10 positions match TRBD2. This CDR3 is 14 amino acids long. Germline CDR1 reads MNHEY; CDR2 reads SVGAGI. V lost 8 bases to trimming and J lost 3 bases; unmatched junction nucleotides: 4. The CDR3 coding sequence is TGTGCCAGCGGTCTAGCGGGGGTCTACAATGAGCAGTTCTTC. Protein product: CASGLAGVYNEQFF.

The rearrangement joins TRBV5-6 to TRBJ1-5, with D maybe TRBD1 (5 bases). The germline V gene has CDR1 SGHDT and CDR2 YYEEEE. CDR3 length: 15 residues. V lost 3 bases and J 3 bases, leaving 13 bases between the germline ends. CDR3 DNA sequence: TGTGCCAGCAGCTGGGGAGGGGAGTTCAATCAGCCCCAGCATTTT. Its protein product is CASSWGGEFNQPQHF. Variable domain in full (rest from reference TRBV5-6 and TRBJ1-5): DAGVTQSPTHLIKTRGQQVTLRCSPKSGHDTVSWYQQALGQGPQFIFQYYEEEERQRGNFPDRFSGHQFPNYSSELNVNALLLGDSALYLCASSWGGEFNQPQHFGDGTRLSIL.

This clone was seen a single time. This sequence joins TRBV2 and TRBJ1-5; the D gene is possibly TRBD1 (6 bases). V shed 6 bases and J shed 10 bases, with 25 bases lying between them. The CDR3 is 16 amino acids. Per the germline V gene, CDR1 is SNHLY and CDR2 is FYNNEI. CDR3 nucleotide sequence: TGTGCCAGCAGGGACGGACAGTCGCAATTAATCAGCCCCCAGCATTTT. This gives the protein CASRDGQSQLISPQHF.